Below, 27 T cell receptor beta chains from the same sample are listed, as sequenced in a study of blood T cell repertoires in COVID-19. The method was immunoSEQ multiplex PCR; TCRdb's version includes in-frame clones alone and lacks a portion of them. The table has a few hundred thousand clones, 70% to 90% seen once. What was sequenced was PBMCs or T cells enriched from blood (not recorded which). The receptors here all came from a woman between 18 and 29 years old who had been exposed to COVID-19.

V gene TRBV28 combines with J gene TRBJ2-7, with TRBD1 identical over 7 bases. J lost 1 base, V lost 5 bases, and 2 bases had no gene match. The germline V gene encodes CDR1 MDHEN and CDR2 SYDVKM. The CDR3 length is 13 residues. CDR3 loop: CASSEGQSYEQYF. The CDR3 nucleotides are TGTGCCAGCAGTGAGGGACAGTCCTACGAGCAGTACTTC. The whole variable domain, filled in from reference TRBV28 and TRBJ2-7, reads DVKVTQSSRYLVKRTGEKVFLECVQDMDHENMFWYRQDPGLGLRLIYFSYDVKMKEKGDIPEGYSVSREKKERFSLILESASTNQTSMYLCASSEGQSYEQYFGPGTRLTVT.

The chain employs TRBV27 and TRBJ2-3; D remains ambiguous. With 1 base removed from V and 2 bases from J, the gap between germline ends came to 16 bases. Germline V CDR1 and CDR2: MNHEY, SMNVEV (reference sequence). The CDR3 spans 17 residues. The CDR3 nucleotides read TGTGCCAGCAGTTTATACCCGGTGCCCCGTAACACAGATACGCAGTATTTT. This encodes CASSLYPVPRNTDTQYF.

This chain links TRBV10-3 with TRBJ1-1; D remains unclear. The germline V and J ends were trimmed by 0 bases and 0 bases, with 5 bases remaining between them. This CDR3 comprises 14 residues. The V gene's germline CDR1 is ENHRY and CDR2 SYGVKD. This CDR3 is CAISESFMNTEAFF. Written as DNA, the CDR3 is TGTGCCATCAGTGAGTCATTCATGAACACTGAAGCTTTCTTT.

The chain links TRBV28 to TRBJ1-1, with a tentative D call TRBD1 (5 bases). Trimming took off 6 bases at V and 3 bases at J, with 14 bases between the two ends. The germline CDR1 and CDR2 sequences are MDHEN and SYDVKM. There are 14 residues in the CDR3. DNA for the CDR3: TGTGCCAGCAGCAACTCTCAGGGTGACACTGAAGCTTTCTTT. It codes for CASSNSQGDTEAFF.

The chain is built from TRBV19 and TRBJ2-1; 9 bases line up with TRBD1. V shed 2 bases and J 5 bases; nucleotides not matched to a gene: 4. This CDR3 has 15 amino acids. Germline CDR1 reads LNHDA; CDR2 reads SQIVND (reference sequence). The CDR3 DNA reads TGTGCCAGTAGTATAAGGACAGGGGAGAACAATGAGCAGTTCTTC. Protein product: CASSIRTGENNEQFF.

The J gene is TRBJ1-1, the V gene TRBV29-1, with 7 nucleotides matching TRBD1. With V trimmed by 4 bases and J by 6 bases, 2 bases remained unmatched. This CDR3 is 11 amino acids long. Germline V gene lookup returns CDR1 SQVTM and CDR2 ANQGSEA. The CDR3 bases are TGCAGCGTTGGACAGGGTCCTGAAGCTTTCTTT. It yields the protein CSVGQGPEAFF. The full variable domain, rest sourced from reference TRBV29-1 and TRBJ1-1, is SAVISQKPSRDICQRGTSLTIQCQVDSQVTMMFWYRQQPGQSLTLIATANQGSEATYESGFVIDKFPISRPNLTFSTLTVSNMSPEDSSIYLCSVGQGPEAFFGQGTRLTVV.

This chain connects TRBV5-1 to TRBJ2-3; D gene uncertain. Germline CDR1 is SGHRS and CDR2 is YFSETQ. CDR3 length: 15 residues. Trimming removed 0 bases at V and 1 base at J, with 9 bases between. CDR3 sequence: CASSLALQGTDTQYF. The CDR3 region has the DNA TGCGCCAGCAGCTTGGCCCTTCAGGGCACAGATACGCAGTATTTT.

The rearrangement links TRBV2 to TRBJ1-5, with D perhaps matching TRBD1 (5 bases). Germline CDR1 is SNHLY and CDR2 is FYNNEI. V gave up 5 bases and J gave up 4 bases, with 12 bases separating them. The CDR3 sequence is 14 residues long. The CDR3 loop is CASSPDSGNQPQHF. The CDR3 DNA reads as TGTGCCAGCAGTCCTGACAGTGGGAATCAGCCCCAGCATTTT.

This rearrangement joins TRBV2 to TRBJ2-6, with D possibly being TRBD2 (6 bases). Trimming removed 11 bases from V and 4 bases from J, with 24 bases in between. The germline CDR1 and CDR2 sequences are SNHLY and FYNNEI. This CDR3 has 17 residues. The chain's CDR3 is CASTGSLRGAGANVLTF. As DNA, the CDR3 is TGTGCCTCTACGGGGTCCTTGCGGGGTGCCGGGGCCAACGTCCTGACTTTC.

CDR3 DNA: TGTGCCAGCAGCGTAGAAGGAGTGGCGGGGGTAGGGGAGCAGTTCTTC. Translating gives CASSVEGVAGVGEQFF. V and J are TRBV9 and TRBJ2-1; 7 bases match TRBD2. V trimming: 0 bases; J trimming: 10 bases; junction bases outside the gene matches: 13. CDR3 length: 16 residues. Looked up from germline, CDR1 is SGDLS and CDR2 is YYNGEE.

This clone came up many times. This rearrangement joins TRBV7-9 to TRBJ2-6, with 7 bases fitting TRBD2. The CDR3 is made up of 16 amino acids. Germline assignment: CDR1 SEHNR and CDR2 FQNEAQ (reference sequence). Losses at the gene ends were 7 bases for V and 0 bases for J; bases not matched to a gene: 6. The CDR3 nucleotides are TGTGCCAGCACGGGAGGAGGGTACTCTGGGGCCAACGTCCTGACTTTC. Translating it yields CASTGGGYSGANVLTF.

This clone appeared a single time. V and J are TRBV19 and TRBJ2-1; TRBD1 aligns across 9 bases. Trimming at V came to 5 bases and at J to 8 bases, leaving 4 bases not matched to a gene. In germline, CDR1 is LNHDA, CDR2 SQIVND (reference sequence). The CDR3 has 13 amino acids. CDR3: CASSEQGADEQFF. CDR3 coding DNA: TGTGCCAGTAGTGAACAGGGGGCCGATGAGCAGTTCTTC.

The CDR3 loop is CASSQDYGLAGVEQFF. In nucleotides, the CDR3 is TGCGCCAGCAGCCAAGATTACGGACTAGCGGGGGTTGAGCAGTTCTTC. This sequence joins TRBV4-3 and TRBJ2-1, with TRBD2 identical over 13 bases. This CDR3 contains 16 residues. The germline V gene has CDR1 LGHNA and CDR2 YSLEER. With 0 bases clipped from V and 9 bases from J, the junction kept 5 bases outside the gene matches.

V and J are TRBV4-1 and TRBJ2-7; D is perhaps TRBD1 (8 bases). The CDR3 is 15 residues long. Trimming stripped 4 bases from V and 3 bases from J, with 16 bases between. CDR1 is MGHRA, CDR2 YSYEKL, per germline. The CDR3 coding sequence is TGCGCCAGCAGCCCAAACAGGGGGGGAAGCTACGAGCAGTACTTC. Its translation: CASSPNRGGSYEQYF.

The chain is built from TRBV14 and TRBJ2-7; D might be TRBD2 (5 bases). CDR3 length: 15 amino acids. V dropped 1 base and J dropped 6 bases, with 16 bases sitting between them. Germline V gives CDR1 SGHDN, CDR2 FVKESK. This CDR3 reads CASSQGPRGSIEQYF. Written as DNA, the CDR3 is TGTGCCAGCAGCCAAGGGCCCCGGGGTTCCATCGAGCAGTACTTC.

The rearrangement uses TRBV6-5 and TRBJ1-5; 9 bases fit TRBD1. The CDR3 length is 14 residues. The V gene's germline CDR1 is MNHEY and CDR2 SVGAGI. J lost 7 bases, V lost 6 bases, and 7 bases had no gene match. DNA of the CDR3: TGTGCCAGCAGGGGACAGGGACGGGGACAGCCCCAGCATTTT. Translated: CASRGQGRGQPQHF.

The V gene is TRBV5-1, the J gene TRBJ2-7; 8 bases fit TRBD1. Per germline, CDR1 SGHRS and CDR2 YFSETQ. After removal of 5 bases from V and 7 bases from J, the junction contained 5 bases not matched to a gene. CDR3 length: 12 residues. As DNA, the CDR3 is TGCGCCAGCAGAGACAGGGGTGATGAGCAGTACTTC. Translation gives CASRDRGDEQYF.

V gene TRBV10-3 combines with J gene TRBJ1-4, with TRBD1 matching 10 bases. The CDR3 sequence is 13 residues long. Unmatched junction bases numbered 1, after V lost 5 bases and J lost 7 bases. The germline V gene has CDR1 ENHRY and CDR2 SYGVKD. Here the CDR3 reads CAISRDRGEKLFF. In DNA, the CDR3 is TGTGCCATCAGTCGGGACAGGGGTGAAAAACTGTTTTTT.

The chain employs TRBV27 and TRBJ2-3; TRBD2 is a possible D gene (7 bases). Deletions cut 4 bases from V and 2 bases from J, with 10 bases between. CDR1 and CDR2 (germline): MNHEY, SMNVEV (reference sequence). The CDR3 contains 14 residues. The CDR3: CASSSGGNTDTQYF. The CDR3 region has the DNA TGTGCCAGCAGTTCGGGGGGCAACACAGATACGCAGTATTTT.

The V gene is TRBV24-1, the J gene TRBJ2-1, with D possibly matching TRBD2 (7 bases). V gave up 3 bases and J gave up 0 bases, with 11 bases separating them. Germline assignment: CDR1 KGHDR and CDR2 SFDVKD. The CDR3 runs 16 residues. The CDR3 DNA is TGTGCCACCAGTGATGTGGGAGGGGGCTCCTACAATGAGCAGTTCTTC. Its translation is CATSDVGGGSYNEQFF.

The chain recombines TRBV29-1 with TRBJ2-1; 11 nucleotides line up with TRBD2. Looked up from germline, CDR1 is SQVTM and CDR2 is ANQGSEA. The V gene end was trimmed by 5 bases and the J gene end by 7 bases; junction bases not matched to a gene: 7. The CDR3 consists of 14 residues. In DNA form, the CDR3 reads TGCAGCGTTTATAGCGGGAGGGCCGGGAATGAGCAGTTCTTC. Translated: CSVYSGRAGNEQFF.

The chain has TRBV4-2 and TRBJ2-7, with a weak D call TRBD1 (7 bases). Trimming removed 1 base from V and 4 bases from J, with 17 bases in between. The CDR3 is 16 residues long. Germline V gene lookup returns CDR1 LGHNA and CDR2 YNFKEQ. Here the CDR3 reads CASSQVGSQGGYEQYF. The CDR3 region has the DNA TGTGCCAGCAGCCAAGTAGGTAGTCAGGGGGGTTACGAGCAGTACTTC.

The rearrangement links TRBV2 to TRBJ2-3; 9 bases are shared with TRBD2. CDR3 length: 13 residues. The V segment lost 9 bases and the J segment 0 bases; nucleotides outside the gene matches: 1. Germline values: CDR1 SNHLY, CDR2 FYNNEI. The CDR3 DNA follows: TGTGCCAGGGGACTAGCCAGCACAGATACGCAGTATTTT. The encoded protein is CARGLASTDTQYF.

The chain carries TRBV24-1 and TRBJ2-5; 7 positions match TRBD1. CDR1 is KGHDR and CDR2 is SFDVKD in the germline V gene. This CDR3 region has 15 residues. V was pared by 3 bases and J by 3 bases, with 6 bases of the junction left unmatched. DNA for the CDR3: TGTGCCACCAGTGATCCGGGACAGTTTAAAGAGACCCAGTACTTC. This translates into CATSDPGQFKETQYF.

This clone was counted a single time. The V call is TRBV27, the J call TRBJ2-7; a possible D gene is TRBD1 (5 bases). The germline CDR1 and CDR2 sequences are MNHEY and SMNVEV (reference sequence). V shed 10 bases and J shed 2 bases, with 15 bases lying between them. The CDR3 runs to 13 residues. CDR3 DNA sequence: TGTGCCACCAGCCCAGGGATCGCCTACGAGCAGTACTTC. Amino acids: CATSPGIAYEQYF.

V gene TRBV7-9 combines with J gene TRBJ2-7; 10 nucleotides line up with TRBD2. Per the germline V gene, CDR1 is SEHNR and CDR2 is FQNEAQ (reference sequence). The CDR3 has 16 residues. Trimming removed 1 base from V and 2 bases from J; junction bases left unmatched: 5. CDR3 loop: CASSLGLAGAAYEQYF. The CDR3 DNA sequence: TGTGCCAGCAGCTTAGGGCTAGCGGGGGCCGCCTACGAGCAGTACTTC.

The rearrangement links TRBV6-4 to TRBJ2-2, with TRBD1 matching over 10 bases. This CDR3 comprises 16 residues. The trim removed 2 bases at V and 5 bases at J, leaving 5 bases unmatched. From germline, CDR1 is MRHNA and CDR2 SNTAGT. As DNA, the CDR3 is TGTGCCAGCAGTGACAGACAGGGGGCAGGTACCGGGGAGCTGTTTTTT. This sequence encodes CASSDRQGAGTGELFF.